The 25 T cell receptor beta chains presented below share a single source sample, sequenced in a study of shared clonotypes between healthy human individuals (dated by TCRdb to about 2020). The library came from the immunoSEQ multiplex PCR assay. Sourced from immuneACCESS, this table was stored by TCRdb with only in-frame sequences that have V and J called. A share of the clones is absent; for the studies checked, an unresolved V gene accounts for under half, and the remainder has no known explanation. The sample profile shows 2 million to 2.5 million clones; around 95% of them were found once. The ten largest clonotypes hold around 0.13% of the sample. Sequenced material: naive CD4+ T cells sorted from blood. What the cell subset or site label conveys for this sample: CD45RA+ positively selected. The receptors were sampled from a young man in good health.

To note about this clone: Other DNA sequences in this specimen translate into the identical CDR3. The chain couples TRBV27 to TRBJ2-7; 9 positions agree with TRBD1. The CDR3 spans 14 residues. V was pared by 6 bases and J by 1 base, with 4 bases of the junction left unmatched. Germline loops: CDR1 MNHEY, CDR2 SMNVEV (reference sequence). CDR3 coding DNA: TGTGCCAGCAGCCTGGGGACAGGGTCCTACGAGCAGTACTTC. It specifies CASSLGTGSYEQYF.

The chain has TRBV30 and TRBJ1-3; D unclear. CDR1 is GTSNPN and CDR2 is SVGIG in the germline V gene (reference sequence). This CDR3 is built from 14 residues. V shed 3 bases and J shed 4 bases, with 13 bases lying between them. CDR3: CAWRTVLEGNTIYF. The CDR3 bases are TGTGCCTGGAGAACGGTGCTAGAGGGAAACACCATATATTTT. The variable domain in full, completed from reference TRBV30 and TRBJ1-3, reads SQTIHQWPATLVQPVGSPLSLECTVEGTSNPNLYWYRQAAGRGLQLLFYSVGIGQISSEVPQNLSASRPQDRQFILSSKKLLLSDSGFYLCAWRTVLEGNTIYFGEGSWLTVV.

V is TRBV6-5 and J is TRBJ2-7, with D perhaps being TRBD1 or TRBD2 (5 bases each). The CDR3 loop spans 15 amino acids. V shed 5 bases and J shed 2 bases, with 16 bases lying between them. Germline V lookup: CDR1 MNHEY, CDR2 SVGAGI. The CDR3 protein is CASSPPGRHTYEQYF. The CDR3 coding sequence is TGTGCCAGCAGTCCCCCGGGACGCCACACCTACGAGCAGTACTTC.

The table lists this clone with a count of one. This chain uses TRBV7-2 with TRBJ2-1, with 11 nucleotides matching TRBD2. V gave up 5 bases and J gave up 5 bases; unmatched junction bases: 8. This CDR3 has 16 amino acids. The germline V gene has CDR1 SGHTA and CDR2 FQGNSA. CDR3 sequence reads: CASSQVAGGSHNEQFF. CDR3 coding DNA: TGTGCCAGCAGCCAAGTAGCGGGAGGGTCCCACAATGAGCAGTTCTTC.

The chain carries TRBV7-9 and TRBJ2-1; TRBD2 might be the D (6 bases). The V gene's germline CDR1 is SEHNR and CDR2 FQNEAQ (reference sequence). The CDR3 loop spans 10 amino acids. V dropped 8 bases and J dropped 8 bases, with 7 bases sitting between them. In nucleotides, the CDR3 is TGTGCCAGCGGCGGGGATGAGCAGTTCTTC. As protein: CASGGDEQFF.

The rearrangement uses TRBV6-1 and TRBJ2-7; TRBD1 matches at 8 bases. The CDR3 covers 13 residues. After removal of 0 bases from V and 7 bases from J, the junction contained 2 bases not matched to a gene. Germline CDR1 MNHNS, CDR2 SASEGT. The CDR3 sequence is CASSEARGREQYF. CDR3 nucleotide sequence: TGTGCCAGCAGTGAAGCCAGGGGGCGGGAGCAGTACTTC.

V usage is TRBV11-3 and J usage is TRBJ2-7, with D possibly TRBD2 on 6 matching bases. The CDR3 is made up of 14 amino acids. The germline V gene encodes CDR1 SGHNT and CDR2 YENEEA. Trimming took off 1 base at V and 5 bases at J, with 12 bases between the two ends. CDR3 loop: CASSLVEGFHEQYF. Here the CDR3 DNA reads TGTGCCAGCAGCTTAGTGGAGGGGTTCCACGAGCAGTACTTC.

This rearrangement joins TRBV10-3 to TRBJ1-1, with no clear D. CDR1 is ENHRY, CDR2 SYGVKD, per germline. This CDR3 region has 13 residues. Trimming left V 6 bases short and J 0 bases short, with 8 bases between. CDR3 DNA: TGTGCCATCAGCGGACTGATGAACACTGAAGCTTTCTTT. Protein product: CAISGLMNTEAFF.

This chain connects TRBV6-5 to TRBJ1-5; 8 bases line up with TRBD1. Looked up from germline, CDR1 is MNHEY and CDR2 is SVGAGI. Unmatched junction bases numbered 5, after V lost 7 bases and J lost 3 bases. This CDR3 is 14 amino acids long. The CDR3 coding sequence is TGTGCCAGCACCGCGGGACAGGTCAATCAGCCCCAGCATTTT. It encodes CASTAGQVNQPQHF.

This clone was counted a single time. The V call is TRBV11-3, the J call TRBJ2-1; the D gene could be TRBD1 or TRBD2 (5 bases each). CDR3 length: 13 amino acids. The germline V gene encodes CDR1 SGHNT and CDR2 YENEEA. The V gene lost 1 base and the J gene lost 10 bases, with 11 bases spanning the gap. Here the CDR3 DNA reads TGTGCCAGCAGCTTAGGCCTCGGGACGGAGCAGTTCTTC. It specifies CASSLGLGTEQFF.

The chain is built from TRBV10-3 and TRBJ2-7, with unresolved D. Germline CDR1 ENHRY, CDR2 SYGVKD. The CDR3 runs 12 residues. Trimming took off 4 bases at V and 1 base at J, with 5 bases between the two ends. In DNA form, the CDR3 reads TGTGCCATCAGTGGCCATTCCTACGAGCAGTACTTC. It specifies CAISGHSYEQYF.

This sequence joins TRBV5-6 and TRBJ2-7; no clear D. Trimming left V 2 bases short and J 6 bases short, with 9 bases between. This CDR3 is 12 amino acids long. Germline CDR1 and CDR2: SGHDT and YYEEEE. CDR3 bases: TGTGCCAGCAGCTTTGGGATCCGCGAGCAGTACTTC. Encoded protein: CASSFGIREQYF.

The CDR3 reads CASSRGGQGPGNTIYF. The CDR3 region has the DNA TGCGCCAGCAGCCGGGGTGGACAGGGGCCTGGAAACACCATATATTTT. This sequence joins TRBV5-1 and TRBJ1-3; 9 positions agree with TRBD1. The CDR3 covers 16 residues. The J segment lost 2 bases and the V segment lost 4 bases, leaving 7 bases of the junction unmatched. In germline, CDR1 is SGHRS, CDR2 YFSETQ.

This chain joins TRBV11-2 and TRBJ2-7; D may be TRBD2 (6 bases). Per the germline V gene, CDR1 is SGHAT and CDR2 is FQNNGV. V lost 5 bases to trimming and J lost 3 bases, with 17 bases between them. The CDR3 loop spans 15 amino acids. Here the CDR3 DNA reads TGTGCCAGCAGCCTCTCGGGGGAGTTGCACTACGAGCAGTACTTC. Encoded protein: CASSLSGELHYEQYF.

The rearrangement uses TRBV7-2 and TRBJ2-5; the match to TRBD2 covers 8 bases. The CDR3 runs 16 residues. V shed 3 bases, J shed 5 bases, and the junction held 11 bases outside the gene matches. The germline V gene has CDR1 SGHTA and CDR2 FQGNSA. DNA for the CDR3: TGTGCCAGCAGCTTCTCTAGCGGGCTAGTTGGGGAGACCCAGTACTTC. Translated, it gives CASSFSSGLVGETQYF.

The rearrangement joins TRBV5-1 to TRBJ2-7; 10 bases fit TRBD2. Germline V gene sequence: CDR1 SGHRS, CDR2 YFSETQ. V trimming: 4 bases; J trimming: 2 bases; junction bases outside the gene matches: 3. The CDR3 sequence is 14 residues long. This CDR3 reads CASSILAGPYEQYF. In DNA form, the CDR3 reads TGCGCCAGCAGCATACTAGCGGGACCCTACGAGCAGTACTTC. The full variable domain, with the rest looked up from reference TRBV5-1 and TRBJ2-7, is KAGVTQTPRYLIKTRGQQVTLSCSPISGHRSVSWYQQTPGQGLQFLFEYFSETQRNKGNFPGRFSGRQFSNSRSEMNVSTLELGDSALYLCASSILAGPYEQYFGPGTRLTVT.

The chain couples TRBV28 to TRBJ2-4; D is perhaps TRBD2 (6 bases). Trimming removed 4 bases from V and 9 bases from J, with 13 bases in between. In germline, CDR1 is MDHEN, CDR2 SYDVKM. This CDR3 contains 13 residues. The CDR3: CASSSGGNLIQYF. CDR3 coding DNA: TGTGCCAGCAGTTCCGGAGGGAACCTCATTCAGTACTTC. Full variable domain (remainder filled in from reference TRBV28 and TRBJ2-4): DVKVTQSSRYLVKRTGEKVFLECVQDMDHENMFWYRQDPGLGLRLIYFSYDVKMKEKGDIPEGYSVSREKKERFSLILESASTNQTSMYLCASSSGGNLIQYFGAGTRLSVL.

This chain uses TRBV9 with TRBJ2-1; possible D gene TRBD2, 5 bases. Germline values: CDR1 SGDLS, CDR2 YYNGEE. V was shortened by 2 bases and J by 2 bases, with 11 bases between the two germline ends. This CDR3 region has 15 residues. The CDR3 DNA reads as TGTGCCAGCAGCGTGTATGGGGAGACCTACAATGAGCAGTTCTTC. Translated, it gives CASSVYGETYNEQFF.

V and J are TRBV10-1 and TRBJ1-1, with unresolved D. V lost 4 bases to trimming and J lost 2 bases, with 8 bases between them. CDR1 is WNHNN and CDR2 is SYGVQD in the germline V gene (reference sequence). The CDR3 extends over 13 amino acids. CDR3 region: CASSVSVNTEAFF. CDR3 coding DNA: TGCGCCAGCAGTGTTTCAGTCAACACTGAAGCTTTCTTT.

The CDR3 is CASSVGGVYSGNTIYF. The CDR3 nucleotides read TGTGCCAGCAGCGTAGGGGGGGTGTACTCTGGAAACACCATATATTTT. The genes are TRBV9 and TRBJ1-3; tentative D call: TRBD1 (5 bases). CDR3 size: 16 residues. V lost 0 bases and J 0 bases, leaving 10 bases between the germline ends. The V gene's germline CDR1 is SGDLS and CDR2 YYNGEE.

The chain carries TRBV30 and TRBJ2-5; D remains ambiguous. CDR3 size: 12 residues. Germline CDR1 and CDR2: GTSNPN and SVGIG (reference sequence). V lost 2 bases and J 5 bases, leaving 9 bases between the germline ends. This CDR3 reads CAWSLALETQYF. The CDR3 DNA reads TGTGCCTGGAGTTTGGCTCTTGAGACCCAGTACTTC.

This clone was detected once. The rearrangement uses TRBV10-3 and TRBJ2-7; TRBD1 matches 8 bases. Germline CDR1 reads ENHRY; CDR2 reads SYGVKD. The CDR3 loop spans 14 amino acids. V lost 6 bases, J lost 2 bases, and 6 bases stayed unmatched. The CDR3 DNA follows: TGTGCCATCAGAGAGACAGGGGTCACCTACGAGCAGTACTTC. This encodes CAIRETGVTYEQYF.

The chain carries TRBV4-1 and TRBJ1-1, with D tentatively TRBD1 (6 bases). With 2 bases removed from V and 0 bases from J, the gap between germline ends came to 10 bases. This CDR3 is 15 amino acids long. From germline, CDR1 is MGHRA and CDR2 YSYEKL. CDR3 loop: CASSQQQGVNTEAFF. The CDR3 nucleotides read TGCGCCAGCAGCCAACAACAGGGTGTGAACACTGAAGCTTTCTTT.

The chain joins TRBV9 to TRBJ2-1, with D possibly TRBD1 on 6 matching bases. This CDR3 contains 15 residues. Germline V lookup: CDR1 SGDLS, CDR2 YYNGEE. Trimming took 0 bases from V and 2 from J, leaving 9 bases between them. The CDR3 bases are TGTGCCAGCAGCGTAGACAGGGCCCCCTACAATGAGCAGTTCTTC. This encodes CASSVDRAPYNEQFF.

V gene TRBV10-1 combines with J gene TRBJ1-3; D ambiguous. The germline V gene has CDR1 WNHNN and CDR2 SYGVQD (reference sequence). The CDR3 sequence is 14 residues long. V lost 5 bases to trimming and J lost 7 bases, with 15 bases between them. The CDR3: CASSLGHQWNTIYF. The CDR3 DNA sequence: TGCGCCAGCAGTCTAGGGCACCAGTGGAACACCATATATTTT.